Listed below are T cell receptor beta chains from one sample, sequenced in a study of blood T cells in healthy people across ages. MiXCR was run by TCRdb on the 5' RACE reads, yielding one entry per CDR3 protein. The table lists about 1,400,000 distinct CDR3 sequences, around 42% of them singletons, with approximately 7.9% in the top ten. Sequenced input: blood. Receptors were obtained from a woman between 18 and 30 years old in good health. Both conserved end residues are part of each CDR3. Fields, in order: J gene, clone size, D gene, CDR3 length, V gene, CDR3 protein, CDR3 DNA. D genes are given only for firm matches. Some rows have no size entry. The others give once, few or many, or a class for an expanded clone.

J gene: TRBJ2-5
clone size: .
D gene: .
CDR3 length: 17
V gene: TRBV19
CDR3 protein: CASSIDGGGASYNEQYF
CDR3 DNA: TGTGCCAGTAGTATAGATGGCGGAGGCGCCTCCTACAATGAGCAGTACTTC

J gene: TRBJ1-4
clone size: .
D gene: .
CDR3 length: 14
V gene: TRBV20-1
CDR3 protein: CSARERGSNEKLFF
CDR3 DNA: TGCAGTGCTAGAGAGAGGGGGTCTAATGAAAAACTGTTTTTT

J gene: TRBJ2-2
clone size: .
D gene: .
CDR3 length: 11
V gene: TRBV29-1
CDR3 protein: CSVGGGGELFF
CDR3 DNA: TGCAGCGTTGGGGGTGGCGGGGAGCTGTTTTTT

J gene: TRBJ2-4
clone size: .
D gene: .
CDR3 length: 16
V gene: TRBV7-8
CDR3 protein: CASSLRFRSMEEIQYF
CDR3 DNA: TGTGCCAGCAGCTTAAGGTTTCGTTCCATGGAGGAGATCCAGTACTTC

J gene: TRBJ2-1
clone size: many
D gene: .
CDR3 length: 17
V gene: TRBV6-5
CDR3 protein: CASSYTVYGGSNNEQFF
CDR3 DNA: TGTGCCAGCAGTTACACCGTATATGGAGGGTCAAACAATGAGCAGTTCTTC

J gene: TRBJ1-4
clone size: few
D gene: .
CDR3 length: 12
V gene: TRBV7-6
CDR3 protein: CASSQPTEKLFF
CDR3 DNA: TGTGCCAGCAGCCAACCAACGGAAAAACTGTTTTTT

J gene: TRBJ2-3
clone size: .
D gene: .
CDR3 length: 15
V gene: TRBV3-1
CDR3 protein: CAGSPLVPSPDTQYF
CDR3 DNA: TGTGCCGGCAGCCCCTTGGTGCCGAGCCCGGATACGCAGTATTTT

J gene: TRBJ2-1
clone size: .
D gene: .
CDR3 length: 16
V gene: TRBV7-6
CDR3 protein: CASSLGSLSSYNEQFF
CDR3 DNA: TGTGCCAGCAGCTTAGGTTCTCTTAGCTCCTACAATGAGCAGTTCTTC

J gene: TRBJ1-2
clone size: .
D gene: .
CDR3 length: 16
V gene: TRBV2
CDR3 protein: CASSVTNTGLNYGYTF
CDR3 DNA: TGTGCCAGCAGTGTAACAAACACCGGGCTAAACTATGGCTACACCTTC

J gene: TRBJ2-2
clone size: .
D gene: .
CDR3 length: 12
V gene: TRBV20-1
CDR3 protein: CSASGYTGELFF
CDR3 DNA: TGCAGTGCTAGTGGGTACACCGGGGAGCTGTTTTTT

J gene: TRBJ1-2
clone size: many
D gene: .
CDR3 length: 12
V gene: TRBV6-4
CDR3 protein: CASSDSNLGYTF
CDR3 DNA: TGTGCCAGCAGTGACTCGAACCTTGGCTACACCTTC

J gene: TRBJ2-7
clone size: .
D gene: TRBD2
CDR3 length: 18
V gene: TRBV20-1
CDR3 protein: CSARDRGGSGLAGAWQYF
CDR3 DNA: TGCAGTGCTAGAGATAGGGGGGGGTCGGGACTAGCGGGAGCTTGGCAGTACTTC

J gene: TRBJ1-3
clone size: once
D gene: TRBD1
CDR3 length: 14
V gene: TRBV20-1
CDR3 protein: CSASRQGSGNTIYF
CDR3 DNA: TGCAGTGCTAGTAGACAGGGCTCTGGAAACACCATATATTTT

J gene: TRBJ2-7
clone size: few
D gene: TRBD1
CDR3 length: 14
V gene: TRBV29-1
CDR3 protein: CSTVDREHSYEQYF
CDR3 DNA: TGCAGTACCGTGGACAGGGAACACTCCTACGAGCAGTACTTC

J gene: TRBJ2-2
clone size: few
D gene: TRBD1
CDR3 length: 14
V gene: TRBV27
CDR3 protein: CASRQGANTGELFF
CDR3 DNA: TGTGCCAGCCGACAGGGGGCGAACACCGGGGAGCTGTTTTTT

J gene: TRBJ2-6
clone size: .
D gene: .
CDR3 length: 17
V gene: TRBV3-1
CDR3 protein: CASSQVYGSSGANVLTF
CDR3 DNA: TGTGCCAGCAGCCAAGTGTACGGTAGCTCTGGGGCCAACGTCCTGACTTTC

J gene: TRBJ1-1
clone size: .
D gene: .
CDR3 length: 14
V gene: TRBV29-1
CDR3 protein: CSVEAQSGNTEAFF
CDR3 DNA: TGCAGCGTTGAGGCACAAAGCGGGAACACTGAAGCTTTCTTT

J gene: TRBJ1-2
clone size: few
D gene: .
CDR3 length: 15
V gene: TRBV14
CDR3 protein: CASSPGGSTPYGYTF
CDR3 DNA: TGTGCCAGCAGCCCGGGGGGGTCAACCCCTTATGGCTACACCTTC

J gene: TRBJ1-2
clone size: .
D gene: .
CDR3 length: 19
V gene: TRBV14
CDR3 protein: CASSPPGFGRGDRGYGYTF
CDR3 DNA: TGTGCCAGCAGCCCTCCCGGCTTTGGGCGAGGGGACCGTGGCTATGGCTACACCTTC

J gene: TRBJ1-2
clone size: few
D gene: .
CDR3 length: 14
V gene: TRBV20-1
CDR3 protein: CSADGYGEGDGYTF
CDR3 DNA: TGCAGTGCAGACGGATACGGGGAGGGGGATGGCTACACCTTC

J gene: TRBJ2-1
clone size: .
D gene: .
CDR3 length: 15
V gene: TRBV27
CDR3 protein: CASSLSWGANNEQFF
CDR3 DNA: TGTGCCAGCAGTTTGTCTTGGGGGGCCAACAATGAGCAGTTCTTC

J gene: TRBJ2-1
clone size: few
D gene: .
CDR3 length: 15
V gene: TRBV5-1
CDR3 protein: CASSSGPGPYNEQFF
CDR3 DNA: TGCGCCAGCAGCTCGGGACCCGGGCCTTACAATGAGCAGTTCTTC

J gene: TRBJ2-7
clone size: few
D gene: TRBD2
CDR3 length: 14
V gene: TRBV12-3/TRBV12-4
CDR3 protein: CASNLAGLLYEQYF
CDR3 DNA: TGTGCCAGCAACCTAGCGGGGCTGCTCTACGAGCAGTACTTC

J gene: TRBJ2-3
clone size: few
D gene: .
CDR3 length: 12
V gene: TRBV5-1
CDR3 protein: CASSSWGDTQYF
CDR3 DNA: TGCGCCAGCAGTTCATGGGGAGATACGCAGTATTTT

J gene: TRBJ2-7
clone size: few
D gene: TRBD1
CDR3 length: 16
V gene: TRBV20-1
CDR3 protein: CSASPVGRTGTYEQYF
CDR3 DNA: TGCAGTGCTAGCCCAGTGGGCAGGACAGGAACCTACGAGCAGTACTTC

J gene: TRBJ2-5
clone size: few
D gene: TRBD1
CDR3 length: 14
V gene: TRBV15
CDR3 protein: CATSGRQGQETQYF
CDR3 DNA: TGTGCCACCAGCGGTAGACAGGGCCAAGAGACCCAGTACTTC

J gene: TRBJ2-1
clone size: few
D gene: .
CDR3 length: 14
V gene: TRBV4-1
CDR3 protein: CASSPKSPFNEQFF
CDR3 DNA: TGCGCCAGCAGCCCCAAAAGTCCGTTTAATGAGCAGTTCTTC

J gene: TRBJ2-2
clone size: few
D gene: TRBD1
CDR3 length: 16
V gene: TRBV20-1
CDR3 protein: CSARAPQGANTGELFF
CDR3 DNA: TGCAGTGCTAGAGCCCCACAGGGGGCGAACACCGGGGAGCTGTTTTTT

J gene: TRBJ2-7
clone size: many
D gene: .
CDR3 length: 14
V gene: TRBV9
CDR3 protein: CASSGRDSSYEQYF
CDR3 DNA: TGTGCCAGCAGCGGGCGGGACTCCTCCTACGAGCAGTACTTC

J gene: TRBJ2-1
clone size: .
D gene: TRBD2
CDR3 length: 19
V gene: TRBV4-2
CDR3 protein: CASSQQSASGMSSYNEQFF
CDR3 DNA: TGTGCCAGCAGCCAACAATCGGCTAGCGGGATGAGCTCCTACAATGAGCAGTTCTTC

J gene: TRBJ1-1
clone size: .
D gene: .
CDR3 length: 13
V gene: TRBV11-2
CDR3 protein: CASSGWGNTEAFF
CDR3 DNA: TGTGCCAGCAGCGGTTGGGGGAACACTGAAGCTTTCTTT

J gene: TRBJ2-5
clone size: few
D gene: .
CDR3 length: 16
V gene: TRBV28
CDR3 protein: CASSSERETLQETQYF
CDR3 DNA: TGTGCCAGCAGTTCTGAGAGGGAGACCCTACAAGAGACCCAGTACTTC

J gene: TRBJ2-1
clone size: .
D gene: .
CDR3 length: 15
V gene: TRBV9
CDR3 protein: CASSVALGERGEQFF
CDR3 DNA: TGTGCCAGCAGCGTAGCTCTGGGGGAAAGGGGTGAGCAGTTCTTC

J gene: TRBJ2-5
clone size: few
D gene: .
CDR3 length: 15
V gene: TRBV11-1
CDR3 protein: CASSSTPTGPGTQYF
CDR3 DNA: TGTGCCAGCAGCTCAACGCCGACAGGCCCGGGGACCCAGTACTTC

J gene: TRBJ2-1
clone size: .
D gene: TRBD2
CDR3 length: 14
V gene: TRBV7-2
CDR3 protein: CASSPGRDYDEQFF
CDR3 DNA: TGTGCCAGCAGCCCAGGGCGGGACTACGATGAGCAGTTCTTC

J gene: TRBJ2-3
clone size: .
D gene: TRBD2
CDR3 length: 18
V gene: TRBV7-9
CDR3 protein: CASSLGLAGVGVTDTQYF
CDR3 DNA: TGTGCCAGCAGCCTCGGACTAGCGGGAGTGGGAGTCACAGATACGCAGTATTTT

J gene: TRBJ2-2
clone size: .
D gene: .
CDR3 length: 13
V gene: TRBV27
CDR3 protein: CASSPLHIGELFF
CDR3 DNA: TGTGCCAGCAGTCCTCTCCATATCGGGGAGCTGTTTTTT